This passage covers 19 T cell receptor beta chains from one sample sequenced in a study of T cell responses to AZD1222 COVID-19 vaccine (dated by TCRdb to about 2021). The sample's time point label, in plain terms: baseline before first vaccination. The receptor library was made with the immunoSEQ multiplex PCR assay. Imported from immuneACCESS, the table was reduced by TCRdb to in-frame sequences with V and J called. These copies leave out some clones; in studies compared against another copy, an unresolved V gene accounts for under half, and the cause of the remainder is not known. This sample has approximately 110,000 clones in its table, and roughly 87% of those were observed once. The top ten clonotypes cover approximately 9.2% of the sample. The sample here was peripheral blood, taken on day 0 of AZD1222 vaccination. These receptor sequences come from an adult in good health.

V usage is TRBV9 and J usage is TRBJ2-7, with D unclear. CDR3 length: 15 residues. Germline CDR1 is SGDLS and CDR2 is YYNGEE. The V gene lost 4 bases and the J gene lost 0 bases, with 14 bases spanning the gap. This CDR3 is CASSPRPVSSYEQYF. CDR3 coding DNA: TGTGCCAGCAGCCCACGGCCCGTAAGCTCCTACGAGCAGTACTTC.

V usage is TRBV7-6 and J usage is TRBJ2-5; D gene unclear. CDR1 and CDR2 (germline): SGHVS, FNYEAQ. Trimming took 1 base from V and 1 from J, leaving 4 bases between them. The CDR3 length is 13 residues. CDR3 nucleotide sequence: TGTGCCAGCAGCTTAGTTTCCCAAGAGACCCAGTACTTC. As protein: CASSLVSQETQYF.

The gene calls are TRBV28 and TRBJ1-2, with TRBD1 identical over 7 bases. The CDR3 runs 16 residues. Germline V gives CDR1 MDHEN, CDR2 SYDVKM. V trimming: 10 bases; J trimming: 3 bases; junction bases outside the gene matches: 17. The CDR3 reads CATVQSGADRDYGYTF. For the CDR3, the DNA is TGTGCCACAGTCCAATCCGGGGCAGACAGGGACTATGGCTACACCTTC.

Written as DNA, the CDR3 is TGTGCCGGGCAAGGAGATACGCAGTATTTT. It yields the protein CAGQGDTQYF. This chain links TRBV7-9 with TRBJ2-3; D is undetermined. V lost 11 bases and J 5 bases, leaving 8 bases between the germline ends. This CDR3 has 10 amino acids. Germline V gene lookup returns CDR1 SEHNR and CDR2 FQNEAQ (reference sequence).

J is TRBJ2-7 and V is TRBV28, with 8 bases lining up with TRBD2. The CDR3 has 15 amino acids. Losses at the gene ends were 6 bases for V and 2 bases for J; bases not matched to a gene: 9. CDR1 is MDHEN, CDR2 SYDVKM, per germline. CDR3 loop: CASREPGLEAYEQYF. DNA for the CDR3: TGTGCCAGCAGAGAGCCGGGACTAGAAGCCTACGAGCAGTACTTC.

This rearrangement joins TRBV4-1 to TRBJ2-7, with 13 bases fitting TRBD2. V lost 2 bases, J lost 4 bases, and 8 bases stayed unmatched. This CDR3 comprises 17 residues. Germline CDR1 MGHRA, CDR2 YSYEKL. For the CDR3, the DNA is TGCGCCAGCAGCCAACCAGCCGGACTAGCGGGAGAGTACGAGCAGTACTTC. This codes for CASSQPAGLAGEYEQYF.

The gene calls are TRBV12-3 or TRBV12-4 and TRBJ2-4, with D perhaps TRBD1 (5 bases). CDR3 size: 13 residues. The ends were cut back, 3 bases at V and 9 bases at J, with 12 bases in the middle. Written as DNA, the CDR3 is TGTGCCAGCAGTTTCGGCCAGGGTGGCATTCAGTACTTC. This sequence encodes CASSFGQGGIQYF.

The rearrangement uses TRBV4-2 and TRBJ1-5; D is unresolved. Germline CDR1 and CDR2: LGHNA and YNFKEQ. The CDR3 loop spans 13 amino acids. Trimming took 1 base from V and 7 from J, leaving 8 bases between them. CDR3 residues: CASSQATGQPQHF. Written as DNA, the CDR3 is TGTGCCAGCAGCCAAGCCACTGGGCAGCCCCAGCATTTT.

The genes are TRBV2 and TRBJ2-2, with D possibly TRBD1 on 6 matching bases. With 2 bases removed from V and 4 bases from J, the gap between germline ends came to 17 bases. CDR1 SNHLY and CDR2 FYNNEI come from the germline V gene. The CDR3 covers 17 residues. CDR3 nucleotide sequence: TGTGCCAGCAGTGAATGGGAGACAGGAAGATTCACCGGGGAGCTGTTTTTT. Its translation: CASSEWETGRFTGELFF.

The chain employs TRBV2 and TRBJ2-1; 9 bases map to TRBD2. The CDR3 length is 13 residues. J was trimmed by 6 bases and V by 5 bases; bases with no gene match: 2. In germline, CDR1 is SNHLY, CDR2 FYNNEI. CDR3 nucleotide sequence: TGTGCCAGCAGTCCGGGACTAGCCAATGAGCAGTTCTTC. This translates into CASSPGLANEQFF.

This chain links TRBV6-2 or TRBV6-3 with TRBJ2-1; D gene ambiguous. This CDR3 has 12 amino acids. The germline V gene encodes CDR1 MNHEY and CDR2 SVGEGT. Between the trimmed V and J ends, which lost 2 bases and 5 bases, there was a span of 4 bases. The CDR3 DNA sequence: TGTGCCAGCAGTTACATGCACAATGAGCAGTTCTTC. Protein: CASSYMHNEQFF.

This chain links TRBV5-5 with TRBJ1-2; 7 bases are shared with TRBD1. J gave up 3 bases and V 2 bases, and 7 bases lay outside the gene matches. The CDR3 has 15 residues. Germline V gene data show CDR1 as SGHKS and CDR2 as YYEKEE (reference sequence). CDR3 nucleotide sequence: TGTGCCAGCAGCTTCTTGACAGGGATTGACTATGGCTACACCTTC. Translated: CASSFLTGIDYGYTF. Together with reference TRBV5-5 and TRBJ1-2, the CDR3 gives the full variable domain: DAGVTQSPTHLIKTRGQQVTLRCSPISGHKSVSWYQQVLGQGPQFIFQYYEKEERGRGNFPDRFSARQFPNYSSELNVNALLLGDSALYLCASSFLTGIDYGYTFGSGTRLTVV.

The chain links TRBV9 to TRBJ2-1, with D possibly TRBD2 on 5 matching bases. Germline V gene data show CDR1 as SGDLS and CDR2 as YYNGEE. V was clipped by 0 bases and J by 6 bases, with 13 bases between them. CDR3 length equals 15 residues. As DNA, the CDR3 is TGTGCCAGCAGCGTAGGGGCGGGCGTACCCAATGAGCAGTTCTTC. Translation gives CASSVGAGVPNEQFF.

This clone was seen a single time. This chain joins TRBV6-5 and TRBJ2-2; 8 bases line up with TRBD1. The CDR3 has 14 amino acids. The V segment lost 6 bases and the J segment 6 bases; nucleotides outside the gene matches: 6. Germline CDR1 reads MNHEY; CDR2 reads SVGAGI. The CDR3 protein is CASRMTGEPGELFF. As DNA, the CDR3 is TGTGCCAGCAGGATGACAGGGGAACCCGGGGAGCTGTTTTTT.

The V and J genes are TRBV6-6 and TRBJ1-2; D not resolved. The V end lost 7 bases, the J end lost 6 bases, and 9 bases lay between the germline ends. CDR3 length: 11 amino acids. In germline, CDR1 is MNHNY, CDR2 SVGAGI (reference sequence). CDR3 residues: CASISSDGYTF. The CDR3 bases are TGTGCCAGCATTAGTTCTGATGGCTACACCTTC.

The CDR3 here is CASSLVYRINEKLFF. CDR3 DNA sequence: TGTGCCAGCAGCTTGGTGTATAGGATAAATGAAAAACTGTTTTTT. V usage is TRBV5-8 and J usage is TRBJ1-4; D is ambiguous. Germline CDR1 SGHTS, CDR2 YDEGEE. The CDR3 totals 15 residues. Deletions cut 0 bases from V and 5 bases from J, with 11 bases between.

Of note for this clone: Other nucleotide sequences from this sample produce the same CDR3. The chain has TRBV18 and TRBJ2-7, with D perhaps matching TRBD2 (6 bases). The V and J ends lost 3 bases and 0 bases respectively, with 12 bases between them. Per germline, CDR1 KGHSH and CDR2 LQKENI. The CDR3 is 15 residues long. The CDR3 region is CASSPPGLDSYEQYF. CDR3 nucleotide sequence: TGTGCCAGCTCACCGCCGGGACTGGACTCCTACGAGCAGTACTTC.

This clone showed up just a few times. CDR3 nucleotides: TGTGCCAGCAGCTGGGACAGGGGTTTGAACACTGAAGCTTTCTTT. Translating it yields CASSWDRGLNTEAFF. V and J are TRBV11-2 and TRBJ1-1; 10 bases align to TRBD1. The CDR3 extends over 15 amino acids. Trimming removed 4 bases from V and 0 bases from J; junction bases left unmatched: 2. Per the germline V gene, CDR1 is SGHAT and CDR2 is FQNNGV.

The chain is built from TRBV9 and TRBJ2-7; D gene ambiguous. The CDR3 contains 12 residues. Trimming pared 3 bases from V and 12 bases from J, leaving 16 bases between. Germline V lookup: CDR1 SGDLS, CDR2 YYNGEE. CDR3 loop: CASSAEGQVPYF. In DNA, the CDR3 is TGTGCCAGCAGCGCTGAAGGCCAGGTGCCGTACTTC.